This TCR beta chain is drawn from a study of Ad26.COV2.S vaccination and SARS-CoV-2 variants. Overall study findings and caveats: Greater spike-specific TCR breadth was seen in vaccine recipients than in placebo recipients. Using TCR breadth and depth analyses may have led to underestimated total T cell responses. Spike-specific CD8+ and CD4+ T cell responses reportedly showed substantial breadth after vaccination.

V was shortened by 2 bases and J by 2 bases, with 10 bases between the two germline ends. In germline, CDR1 is SNHLY, CDR2 FYNNEI. The CDR3 consists of 14 residues. Libraries were prepared by immunoSEQ multiplex PCR; TCRdb keeps only in-frame clonotypes and omits some of them. The repertoire holds just over 350,000 clones, with about 90% as singletons. A note on this clone: Its antigen remains unknown.

The specimen comprised peripheral blood, sampled after recovery from COVID-19. The TCR originated in a human donor who had recovered from COVID-19. The rearrangement links TRBV2 to TRBJ2-7; D ambiguous. CDR3 coding DNA: TGTGCCAGCAGTGAAAGAGTGGCGACCTACGAGCAGTACTTC. Protein: CASSERVATYEQYF. Full variable domain (remainder filled in from reference TRBV2 and TRBJ2-7): EPEVTQTPSHQVTQMGQEVILRCVPISNHLYFYWYRQILGQKVEFLVSFYNNEISEKSEIFDDQFSVERPDGSNFTLKIRSTKLEDSAMYFCASSERVATYEQYFGPGTRLTVT.